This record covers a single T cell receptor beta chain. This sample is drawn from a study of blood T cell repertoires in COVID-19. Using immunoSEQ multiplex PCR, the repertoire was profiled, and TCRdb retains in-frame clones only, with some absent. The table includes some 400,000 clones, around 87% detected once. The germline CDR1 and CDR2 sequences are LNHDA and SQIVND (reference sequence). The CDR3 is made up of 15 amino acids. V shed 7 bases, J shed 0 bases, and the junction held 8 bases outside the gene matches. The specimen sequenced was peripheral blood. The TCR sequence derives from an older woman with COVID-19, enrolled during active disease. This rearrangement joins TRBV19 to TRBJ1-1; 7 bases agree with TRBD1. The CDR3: CASIPQGTVNTEAFF. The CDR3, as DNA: TGTGCCAGTATCCCACAGGGGACAGTGAACACTGAAGCTTTCTTT.